This T cell receptor beta chain was sequenced for a study of blood T cell repertoires in COVID-19. Germline loops: CDR1 SGDLS, CDR2 YYNGEE. Between the trimmed V and J ends, which lost 4 bases and 0 bases, there was a span of 13 bases. The CDR3 runs to 15 residues. Assay used: immunoSEQ multiplex PCR; TCRdb lists only in-frame clones, some missing. The table includes about 440,000 clones, approximately 88% detected once. It was during active infection that Seattle patients were enrolled and then longitudinally followed. The sequenced material came from peripheral blood. This receptor was taken from a woman aged 45-65 years with COVID-19, enrolled during active disease. The chain is built from TRBV9 and TRBJ1-2; TRBD1 is a possible D gene (5 bases). Here the CDR3 DNA reads TGTGCCAGCAGCCAAGATGGGGGGGCTAACTATGGCTACACCTTC. It yields the protein CASSQDGGANYGYTF. The full variable domain, rest sourced from reference TRBV9 and TRBJ1-2, is DSGVTQTPKHLITATGQRVTLRCSPRSGDLSVYWYQQSLDQGLQFLIQYYNGEERAKGNILERFSAQQFPDLHSELNLSSLELGDSALYFCASSQDGGANYGYTFGSGTRLTVV.